The TCR beta chain described here comes from a study of T cells in Graves' hyperthyroidism and ophthalmopathy (dated by TCRdb to the late 2010s). Looking at the study overall: Peripheral blood was sampled at the time of initial diagnosis, prior to any treatment. TCR V-J signatures able to tell the groups apart were searched for in a discovery cohort of 100 or so patients, of whom fewer than 45 had Graves' ophthalmopathy and about 55 had stable Graves' hyperthyroidism. An independent validation cohort of 18 to 20 hyperthyroidism patients and roughly 16 patients who later progressed to ophthalmopathy tested prospective prediction of ophthalmopathy. The approximately 97 discovery patients were randomly divided into training and test sets at a 7:3 ratio. In addition, the study compared T-cell repertoires in thyroid tissue and in blood from six Graves' hyperthyroidism patients. Once sampling was done, hyperthyroidism patients were given methimazole at a starting dose of 30 mg daily, whereas ophthalmopathy patients were given high-dose intravenous methylprednisolone. According to the paper, TCR Vbeta CDR3 sequencing was carried out on 135 peripheral blood samples, which came from under 50 ophthalmopathy, approximately 72 hyperthyroidism and about 17 progressor patients.

TCR beta CDR3 regions were amplified from RNA transcripts. A first-round RT-PCR of the TCR CDR3 used the HTBI primer set with the Qiagen OneStep RT-PCR kit. A second multiplex PCR round built the libraries, followed by size selection and purification. Libraries were sequenced paired-end with 100 bp reads on an Illumina HiSeq2000. The authors processed their data as follows. SOAPnuke was used to process the raw data, with reads discarded if the reads contained adapters or uncalled bases, had a mean Phred below 15, or lacked an exact constant-primer or identifier match. COPE v1.2.5 was used to merge the high-quality paired reads, and each unique nucleotide sequence was defined as a clonotype. Clonotypes were aligned to IMGT TRBV, TRBD and TRBJ reference segments using MiTCR v1.1. The analysis included only V-J combinations with a frequency above 0.0001, which together covered 99% to 99.2% of the repertoires. The TCS score was defined as F50 (clonal expansion) divided by E x V (chaos), with BLOSUM62-based TCRdist calculated between CDR3 peptides within each V-J. Welch's t-statistics and random forest reduced 450 to 600 V-J features to about 13, which were used in a naive Bayes classifier (R e1071). TCRdb cleaned the public reads at Q25 with fastp, built clones with MiXCR and kept in-frame beta chains. Here each entry gathers all rows of one CDR3 protein and keeps the most common genes and DNA. It is TCRdb's table, rather than the study itself, that gives the V and J calls and clone size. The sample has roughly 180,000 distinct CDR3 sequences on record, roughly 9.4% of them singletons. Approximately 20% of the sample is taken by the ten largest.

Broader findings and caveats from the paper: Blood samples also contained most of the expanded thyroid clonotypes (frequency above 0.001), which suggests that blood repertoires may reflect thyroid immune responses. A 13 V-J signature model separated ophthalmopathy from stable hyperthyroidism, with approximately 87% sensitivity and about 81% specificity in cross-validation and 80%/75% in testing. Sample size was not statistically predetermined, and blinding of investigators to group allocation was not performed. In validation, the model predicted progression to ophthalmopathy with approximately 70% sensitivity and 72% to 85% specificity, a median of around 6.6 months before onset.

Hyperthyroidism patients were newly diagnosed, with disease duration under 2 months, and aged 18 to 65 years. Patients with uncontrolled infections, other autoimmune diseases, pregnancy or lactation were excluded. Diagnoses were based on clinical symptoms, serum thyroxine and TRAb, thyroid ultrasound and orbital computed tomography. Blood from progressor patients was collected at the time of first diagnosis with hyperthyroidism, before any ophthalmopathy symptoms had appeared. PBMCs were isolated from 10 ml of fresh peripheral blood by Ficoll-Paque density gradient centrifugation. Progressor patients were defined as those initially diagnosed with Graves' hyperthyroidism in whom ophthalmopathy developed during follow-up. Total RNA was extracted using Trizol reagent, and RNA quality was assessed on an Agilent 2100 Bioanalyzer. This clonotype was picked up many times. Its antigen remains unidentified. Per-base qualities were not stored, and no clone one base away is much larger.

The germline V gene supplies CDR1 SNHLY and CDR2 FYNNEI. From the cysteine through the phenylalanine, the CDR3 covers 16 amino acids. The CDR3 DNA has 48 bases and is translated from base 1. V was cut back by 6 bases and J by 0 bases, leaving a gap of 15 bases between them. The sample was blood. The receptor's source is a young woman with Graves' hyperthyroidism that later progressed to Graves' ophthalmopathy. The receptor chain draws on TRBV2 and TRBJ2-1; TRBD2 is a weak D gene call, 6 bases matching. The CDR3 protein is CASSAPGRDSYNEQFF. DNA sequence: TGTGCCAGCAGCGCTCCGGGGCGGGACTCCTACAATGAGCAGTTCTTC.